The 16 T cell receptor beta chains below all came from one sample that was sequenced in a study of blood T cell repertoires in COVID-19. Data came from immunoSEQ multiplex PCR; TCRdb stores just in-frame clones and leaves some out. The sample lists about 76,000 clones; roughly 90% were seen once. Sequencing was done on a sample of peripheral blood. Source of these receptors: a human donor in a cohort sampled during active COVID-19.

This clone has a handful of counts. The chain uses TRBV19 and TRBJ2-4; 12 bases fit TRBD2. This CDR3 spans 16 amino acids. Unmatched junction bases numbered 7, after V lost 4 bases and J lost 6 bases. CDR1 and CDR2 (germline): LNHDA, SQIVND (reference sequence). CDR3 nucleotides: TGTGCCAGTAGTAATCGACTAGCGGGAGATGTAAACATTCAGTACTTC. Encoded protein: CASSNRLAGDVNIQYF.

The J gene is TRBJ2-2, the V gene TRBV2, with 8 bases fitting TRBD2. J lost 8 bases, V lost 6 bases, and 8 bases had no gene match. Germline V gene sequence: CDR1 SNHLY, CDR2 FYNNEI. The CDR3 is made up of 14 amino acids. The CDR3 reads CASRGTGRGGELFF. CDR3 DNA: TGTGCCAGCAGGGGGACCGGGAGGGGGGGGGAGCTGTTTTTT.

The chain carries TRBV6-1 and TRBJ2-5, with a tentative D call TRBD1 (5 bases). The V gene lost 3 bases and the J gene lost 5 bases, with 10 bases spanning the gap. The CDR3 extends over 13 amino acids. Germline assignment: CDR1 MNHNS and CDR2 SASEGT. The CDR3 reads CASSDRVGETQYF. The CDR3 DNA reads TGTGCCAGCAGTGACAGGGTCGGGGAGACCCAGTACTTC.

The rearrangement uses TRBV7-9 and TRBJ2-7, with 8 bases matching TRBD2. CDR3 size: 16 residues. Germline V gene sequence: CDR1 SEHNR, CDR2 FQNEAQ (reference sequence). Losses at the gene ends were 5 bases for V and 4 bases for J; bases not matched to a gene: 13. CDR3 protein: CASSHRRAGGHYEQYF. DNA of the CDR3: TGTGCCAGCAGCCACCGTAGGGCGGGGGGCCATTACGAGCAGTACTTC.

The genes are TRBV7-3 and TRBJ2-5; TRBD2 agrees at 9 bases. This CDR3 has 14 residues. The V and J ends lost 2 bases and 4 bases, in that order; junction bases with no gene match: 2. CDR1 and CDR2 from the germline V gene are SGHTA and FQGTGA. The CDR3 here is CASSLAGGPETQYF. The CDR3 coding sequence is TGTGCCAGCAGCTTAGCGGGGGGGCCAGAGACCCAGTACTTC. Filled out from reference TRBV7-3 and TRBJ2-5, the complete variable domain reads GAGVSQTPSNKVTEKGKYVELRCDPISGHTALYWYRQSLGQGPEFLIYFQGTGAADDSGLPNDRFFAVRPEGSVSTLKIQRTERGDSAVYLCASSLAGGPETQYFGPGTRLLVL.

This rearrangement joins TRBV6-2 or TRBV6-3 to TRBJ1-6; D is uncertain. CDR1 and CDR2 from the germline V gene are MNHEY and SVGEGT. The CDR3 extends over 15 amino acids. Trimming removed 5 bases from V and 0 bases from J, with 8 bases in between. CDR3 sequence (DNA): TGTGCCAGCAGTCCCACAGACTCCTATAATTCACCCCTCCACTTT. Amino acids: CASSPTDSYNSPLHF.

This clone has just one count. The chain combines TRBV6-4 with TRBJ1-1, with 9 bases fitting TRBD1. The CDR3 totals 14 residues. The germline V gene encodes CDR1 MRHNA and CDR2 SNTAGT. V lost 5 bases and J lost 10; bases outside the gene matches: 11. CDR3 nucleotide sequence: TGTGCCAGCAGTACATCTACAGGGGGCAAGGGAGCTTTCTTT. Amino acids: CASSTSTGGKGAFF.

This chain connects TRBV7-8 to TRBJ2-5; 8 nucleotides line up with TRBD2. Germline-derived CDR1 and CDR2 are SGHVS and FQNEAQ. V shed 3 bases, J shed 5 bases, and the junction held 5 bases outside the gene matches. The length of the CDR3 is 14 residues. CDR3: CASSFGGDRETQYF. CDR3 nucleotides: TGTGCCAGCAGCTTCGGGGGGGATCGGGAGACCCAGTACTTC.

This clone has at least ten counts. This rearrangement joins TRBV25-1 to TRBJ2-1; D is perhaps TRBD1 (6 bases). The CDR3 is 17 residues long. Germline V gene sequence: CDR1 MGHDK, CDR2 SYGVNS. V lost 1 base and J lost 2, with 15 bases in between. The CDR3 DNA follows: TGTGCCAGCAGTGAATCCCAGGGAAGGGGGACCTACAATGAGCAGTTCTTC. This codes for CASSESQGRGTYNEQFF.

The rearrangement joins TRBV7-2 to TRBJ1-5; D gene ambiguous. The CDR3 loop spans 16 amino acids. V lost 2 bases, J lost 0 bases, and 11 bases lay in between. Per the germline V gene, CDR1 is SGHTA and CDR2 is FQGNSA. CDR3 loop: CASSLLALNSNQPQHF. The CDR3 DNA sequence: TGTGCCAGCAGCTTATTAGCACTCAATAGCAATCAGCCCCAGCATTTT.

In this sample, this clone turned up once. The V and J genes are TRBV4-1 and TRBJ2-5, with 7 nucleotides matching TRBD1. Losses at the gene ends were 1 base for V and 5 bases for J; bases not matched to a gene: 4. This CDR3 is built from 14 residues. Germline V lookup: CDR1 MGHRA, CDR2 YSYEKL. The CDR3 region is CASSQGTGGETQYF. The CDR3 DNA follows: TGCGCCAGCAGCCAAGGGACAGGAGGTGAGACCCAGTACTTC.

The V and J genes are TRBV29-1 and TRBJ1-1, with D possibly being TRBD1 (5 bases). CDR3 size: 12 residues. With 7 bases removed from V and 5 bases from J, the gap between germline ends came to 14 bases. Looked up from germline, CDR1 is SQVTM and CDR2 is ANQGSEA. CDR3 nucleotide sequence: TGCAGCGCGGAGGGGCGTGGGACTGAAGCTTTCTTT. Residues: CSAEGRGTEAFF.

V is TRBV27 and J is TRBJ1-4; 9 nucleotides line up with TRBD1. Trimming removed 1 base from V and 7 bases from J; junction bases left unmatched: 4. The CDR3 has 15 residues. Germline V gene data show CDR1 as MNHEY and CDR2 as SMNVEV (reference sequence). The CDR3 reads CASSLWGTGSEKLFF. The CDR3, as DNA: TGTGCCAGCAGTTTATGGGGGACAGGGAGTGAAAAACTGTTTTTT.

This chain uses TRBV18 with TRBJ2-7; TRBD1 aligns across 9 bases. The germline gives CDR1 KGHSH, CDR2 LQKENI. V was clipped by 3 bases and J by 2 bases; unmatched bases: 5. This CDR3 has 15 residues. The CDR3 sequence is CASSPGGTGTYEQYF. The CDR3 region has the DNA TGTGCCAGCTCACCCGGTGGGACAGGGACCTACGAGCAGTACTTC.

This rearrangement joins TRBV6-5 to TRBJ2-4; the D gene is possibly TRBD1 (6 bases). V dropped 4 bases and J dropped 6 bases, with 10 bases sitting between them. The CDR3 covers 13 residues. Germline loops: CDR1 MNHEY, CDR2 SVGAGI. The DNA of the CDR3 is TGTGCCAGCAGTTCCACAGGGAGAAACATTCAGTACTTC. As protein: CASSSTGRNIQYF.

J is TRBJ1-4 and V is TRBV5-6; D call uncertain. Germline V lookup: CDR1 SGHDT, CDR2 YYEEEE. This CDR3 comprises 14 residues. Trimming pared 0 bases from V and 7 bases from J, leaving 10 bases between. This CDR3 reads CASSLVGGPEKLFF. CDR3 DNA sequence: TGTGCCAGCAGCTTGGTGGGAGGGCCTGAAAAACTGTTTTTT. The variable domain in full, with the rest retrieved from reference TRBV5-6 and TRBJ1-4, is DAGVTQSPTHLIKTRGQQVTLRCSPKSGHDTVSWYQQALGQGPQFIFQYYEEEERQRGNFPDRFSGHQFPNYSSELNVNALLLGDSALYLCASSLVGGPEKLFFGSGTQLSVL.